This entry describes one TCR beta chain. The data derive from a study of shared clonotypes between healthy human individuals. Per germline, CDR1 MDHEN and CDR2 SYDVKM. The CDR3 has 13 amino acids. The ends were cut back, 8 bases at V and 3 bases at J, with 14 bases in the middle. In the naive CD8 group, cells lacked CD45RO and were positively selected for CCR7, so terminally differentiated effector memory CD45RA+ cells were left out. Sequencing was performed with immunoSEQ multiplex PCR; in TCRdb, only in-frame clones are kept and a portion is missing. The table lists about 2,100,000 clones, approximately 94% of them singletons.

The gene calls are TRBV28 and TRBJ2-7, with D perhaps TRBD1 (6 bases). Sequencing used naive CD8+ T cells from PBMCs. The clonotype comes from a man between 18 and 35 years old in good health. Some clones in this sample may be carry-over from other donors' samples. The CDR3 protein is CASDPTGSYEQYF. In nucleotides, the CDR3 is TGTGCCAGCGACCCGACAGGTAGCTACGAGCAGTACTTC.